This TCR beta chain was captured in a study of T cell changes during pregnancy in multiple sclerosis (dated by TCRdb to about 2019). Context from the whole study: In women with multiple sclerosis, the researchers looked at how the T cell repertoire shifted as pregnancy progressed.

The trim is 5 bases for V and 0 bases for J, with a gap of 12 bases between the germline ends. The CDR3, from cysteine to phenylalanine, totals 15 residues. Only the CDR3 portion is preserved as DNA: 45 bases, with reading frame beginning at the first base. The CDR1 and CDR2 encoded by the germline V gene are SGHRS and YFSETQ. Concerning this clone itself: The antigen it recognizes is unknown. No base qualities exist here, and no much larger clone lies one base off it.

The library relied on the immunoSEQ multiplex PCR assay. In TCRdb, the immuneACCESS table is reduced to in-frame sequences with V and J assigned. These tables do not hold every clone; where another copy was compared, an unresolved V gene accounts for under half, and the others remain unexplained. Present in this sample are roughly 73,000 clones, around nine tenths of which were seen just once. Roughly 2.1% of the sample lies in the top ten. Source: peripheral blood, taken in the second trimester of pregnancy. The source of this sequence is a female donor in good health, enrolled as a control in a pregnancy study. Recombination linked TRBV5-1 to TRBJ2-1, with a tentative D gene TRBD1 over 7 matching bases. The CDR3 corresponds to CASREGAFSYNEQFF. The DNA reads TGCGCCAGCAGGGAGGGGGCTTTCTCCTACAATGAGCAGTTCTTC.